This TCR beta chain was found in a study of graft-versus-host responses after intestinal transplantation. Clones were read by immunoSEQ multiplex PCR, and TCRdb kept only the in-frame ones, dropping some. Altogether some 13,000 clones are present, 83% being singletons, with the ten largest covering roughly 50%. The CDR3 covers 17 residues. V lost 2 bases, J lost 4 bases, and 18 bases lay in between. CDR1 and CDR2 (germline): SNHLY, FYNNEI. The starting material was PBMCs, obtained approximately 120 days after transplant. V gene TRBV2 combines with J gene TRBJ2-1; D is ambiguous. The origin of this receptor is a human patient who received an intestinal transplant, so some T cells may come from the graft donor. CDR3 protein: CASSERPAGALYNEQFF. The CDR3 bases are TGTGCCAGCAGTGAACGCCCCGCAGGAGCCCTTTACAATGAGCAGTTCTTC.